This T cell receptor beta chain was sequenced during a study of blood T cells in healthy people across ages. Concerning this clonotype: The antigen remains undetermined.

Using a J-beta primer mix together with a sample-barcoded 5' primer, a second PCR was run for roughly 7 to 11 cycles. TCRdb reprocessed the 5' RACE reads with MiXCR, giving one entry per CDR3 protein. The sample yields fewer than 1.5 million distinct CDR3 sequences, 42% seen once. Whole-study results and caveats: The percentage of naive T cells correlated strongly with TCR beta diversity.

The CDR3 has 18 residues. V gave up 4 bases and J gave up 0 bases; unmatched junction bases: 10. Germline loops: CDR1 SGHTA, CDR2 FQGNSA. Each sample had at least 7 million PBMCs isolated. The rearrangement links TRBV7-2 to TRBJ2-3, with TRBD2 matching over 10 bases. The specimen sequenced was blood. The origin of this receptor is a woman aged 18-29 years in good health. CDR3 region: CASSSREAGGISTDTQYF. CDR3 DNA: TGTGCCAGCAGCTCCCGGGAAGCGGGGGGGATAAGCACAGATACGCAGTATTTT.